The 12 T cell receptor beta chains below come from one sample, sequenced in a study of PD-1 blockade in classical Hodgkin lymphoma. Following autologous stem cell transplantation, relapse occurred in every patient, and exposure to brentuximab vedotin varied. The CD4+ T cells used were purified from thawed PBMCs through magnetic negative selection. Sequenced by immunoSEQ multiplex PCR; TCRdb stores in-frame clones only, minus some. The data hold roughly 9,100 clones, with around three quarters observed a single time. Sample: CD4+ T cells from blood, taken at baseline. These receptors were obtained from a human donor with classical Hodgkin lymphoma.

The V call is TRBV2, the J call TRBJ1-2, with a tentative D call TRBD1 (5 bases). This CDR3 contains 14 residues. V was trimmed by 3 bases and J by 4 bases, leaving 12 bases between them. The V gene's germline CDR1 is SNHLY and CDR2 FYNNEI. The CDR3 here is CASSDDRRFYGYTF. In DNA, the CDR3 is TGTGCCAGCAGTGATGACAGAAGGTTCTATGGCTACACCTTC.

The sample holds a few counts of this clone. This sample also contains other DNA sequences that code for the same CDR3. This rearrangement joins TRBV14 to TRBJ2-3, with D possibly TRBD2 on 7 matching bases. Trimming left V 4 bases short and J 8 bases short, with 16 bases between. This CDR3 has 14 residues. CDR1 and CDR2 (germline): SGHDN, FVKESK. CDR3 DNA: TGTGCCAGCAGCCCGTTGGGGGGGGCTGGTACGCAGTATTTT. This sequence encodes CASSPLGGAGTQYF.

This clone was seen a single time. The chain combines TRBV6-1 with TRBJ2-5; D could derive from TRBD1 or TRBD2 (5 bases each). This CDR3 region has 13 residues. The V end was cut by 6 bases, the J end by 2 bases, with 10 bases between. The germline CDR1 and CDR2 sequences are MNHNS and SASEGT. DNA for the CDR3: TGTGCCAGCAGGAGGGGTCCTCAAGAGACCCAGTACTTC. Translation gives CASRRGPQETQYF.

The J gene is TRBJ1-2, the V gene TRBV28; D is possibly TRBD1 (5 bases). The V end lost 6 bases, the J end lost 8 bases, and 13 bases lay between the germline ends. Germline V gene sequence: CDR1 MDHEN, CDR2 SYDVKM. This CDR3 has 12 residues. CDR3 coding DNA: TGTGCCAGCAGGTCAGGGAGGCAGGGCTACACCTTC. Translation gives CASRSGRQGYTF.

CDR3 DNA: TGTGCCAGCAGAGGGACTGGGAGCGAGCTGTTTTTT. Translating it yields CASRGTGSELFF. The chain recombines TRBV2 with TRBJ2-2; possible D gene TRBD2, 6 bases. CDR1 and CDR2 from the germline V gene are SNHLY and FYNNEI. This CDR3 has 12 residues. V gave up 6 bases and J gave up 11 bases, with 13 bases separating them.

The chain carries TRBV5-1 and TRBJ2-1, with 11 positions matching TRBD1. CDR1 is SGHRS and CDR2 is YFSETQ in the germline V gene. The CDR3 has 15 amino acids. The ends lost 6 bases at V and 7 bases at J; junction bases unmatched: 9. The DNA for the CDR3 is TGCGCCAGCAAAGGGGGGACAGGGGGAGGGAATGAGCAGTTCTTC. Translation: CASKGGTGGGNEQFF.

This chain joins TRBV5-1 and TRBJ2-7; 11 bases match TRBD1. CDR1 is SGHRS, CDR2 YFSETQ, per germline. Losses at the gene ends were 4 bases for V and 4 bases for J; bases not matched to a gene: 10. This CDR3 is built from 16 residues. The CDR3 DNA reads as TGCGCCAGCAGCCCTGGGGGACAGGGGGTAGATTACGAGCAGTACTTC. The encoded protein is CASSPGGQGVDYEQYF.

The rearrangement uses TRBV6-5 and TRBJ2-2, with 7 bases that match TRBD2. Germline V gene data show CDR1 as MNHEY and CDR2 as SVGAGI. The CDR3 sequence is 15 residues long. The junction had 11 bases not matched to a gene; V was cut back by 7 bases and J by 6 bases. For the CDR3, the DNA is TGTGCCAGCACCGGAGCGACTAGCCATCCCGGGGAGCTGTTTTTT. Translating it yields CASTGATSHPGELFF.

The CDR3 nucleotides are TGTGCCACACATATTCCGAGAGGCAATCAGCCCCAGCATTTT. This codes for CATHIPRGNQPQHF. The chain carries TRBV28 and TRBJ1-5; D gene ambiguous. CDR3 length: 14 residues. V was pared by 10 bases and J by 2 bases, with 15 bases between. Germline lookup yields CDR1 MDHEN and CDR2 SYDVKM.

This clone was picked up one time. The V and J genes are TRBV30 and TRBJ1-1; D remains unclear. The CDR3 is 11 residues long. Germline CDR1 and CDR2: GTSNPN and SVGIG (reference sequence). Trimming pared 3 bases from V and 0 bases from J, leaving 2 bases between. In DNA, the CDR3 is TGTGCCTGGAGAATGAACACTGAAGCTTTCTTT. Encoded protein: CAWRMNTEAFF.

A few counts support this clone. V is TRBV19 and J is TRBJ1-1; D unclear. V was trimmed by 3 bases and J by 0 bases, leaving 14 bases between them. CDR3 length equals 16 residues. The germline CDR1 and CDR2 sequences are LNHDA and SQIVND (reference sequence). The CDR3 DNA reads as TGTGCCAGTAGTATGAGGAGGCCTACCCTGAACACTGAAGCTTTCTTT. The encoded protein is CASSMRRPTLNTEAFF.

The chain carries TRBV27 and TRBJ2-7; 9 bases are a match to TRBD2. The CDR3 is 16 residues long. The V gene end was trimmed by 2 bases and the J gene end by 5 bases; junction bases not matched to a gene: 10. Germline loops: CDR1 MNHEY, CDR2 SMNVEV (reference sequence). DNA for the CDR3: TGTGCCAGCAGTTTACAGGGTAGCGGGAGATTAAACGAGCAGTACTTC. The encoded protein is CASSLQGSGRLNEQYF.